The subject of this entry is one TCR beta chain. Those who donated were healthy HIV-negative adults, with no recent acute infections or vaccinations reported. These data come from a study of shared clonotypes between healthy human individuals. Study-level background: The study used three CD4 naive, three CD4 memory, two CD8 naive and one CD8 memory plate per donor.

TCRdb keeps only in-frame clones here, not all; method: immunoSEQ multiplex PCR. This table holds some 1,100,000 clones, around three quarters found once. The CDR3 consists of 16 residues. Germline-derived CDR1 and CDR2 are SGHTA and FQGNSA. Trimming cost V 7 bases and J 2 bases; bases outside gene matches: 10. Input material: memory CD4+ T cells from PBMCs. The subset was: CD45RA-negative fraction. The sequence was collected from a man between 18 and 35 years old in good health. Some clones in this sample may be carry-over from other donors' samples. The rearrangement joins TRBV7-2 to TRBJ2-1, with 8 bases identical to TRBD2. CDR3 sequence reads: CASTELSGNTYNEQFF. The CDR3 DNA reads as TGTGCCAGCACCGAACTTAGCGGGAATACCTACAATGAGCAGTTCTTC.